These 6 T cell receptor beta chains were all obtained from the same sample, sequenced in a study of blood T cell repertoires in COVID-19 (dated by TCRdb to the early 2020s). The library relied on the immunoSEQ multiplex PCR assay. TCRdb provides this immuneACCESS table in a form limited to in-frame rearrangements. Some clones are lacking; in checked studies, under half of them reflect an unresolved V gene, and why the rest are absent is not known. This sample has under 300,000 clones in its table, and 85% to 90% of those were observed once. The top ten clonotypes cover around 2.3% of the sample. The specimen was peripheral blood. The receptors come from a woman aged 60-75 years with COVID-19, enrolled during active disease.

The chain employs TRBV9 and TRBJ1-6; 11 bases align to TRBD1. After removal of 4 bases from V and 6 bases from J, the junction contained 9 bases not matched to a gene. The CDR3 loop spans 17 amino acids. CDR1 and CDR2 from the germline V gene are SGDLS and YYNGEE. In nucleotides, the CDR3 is TGTGCCAGCAGCACCGCCGGGACAGGGGGATTTAATTCACCCCTCCACTTT. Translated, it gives CASSTAGTGGFNSPLHF.

The CDR3 DNA follows: TGCGCCAGCAGCCAAACCGTGGAGGCGGGAGAGACCCAGTACTTC. This gives the protein CASSQTVEAGETQYF. The chain uses TRBV4-3 and TRBJ2-5, with D maybe TRBD2 (5 bases). The CDR3 sequence is 15 residues long. The germline gives CDR1 LGHNA, CDR2 YSLEER. V shed 2 bases and J shed 4 bases, with 14 bases lying between them.

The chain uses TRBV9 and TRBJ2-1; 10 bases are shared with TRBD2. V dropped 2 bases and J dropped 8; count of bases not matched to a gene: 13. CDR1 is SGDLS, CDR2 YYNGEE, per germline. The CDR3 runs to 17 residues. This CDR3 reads CASSVAKGAGGRDEQFF. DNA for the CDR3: TGTGCCAGCAGCGTTGCCAAGGGAGCGGGGGGGCGCGATGAGCAGTTCTTC.

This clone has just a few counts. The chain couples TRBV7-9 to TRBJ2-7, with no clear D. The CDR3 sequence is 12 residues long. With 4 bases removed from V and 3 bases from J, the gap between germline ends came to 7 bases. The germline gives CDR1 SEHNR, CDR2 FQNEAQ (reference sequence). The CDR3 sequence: CASSSSGYEQYF. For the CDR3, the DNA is TGTGCCAGCAGCTCGAGTGGCTACGAGCAGTACTTC.

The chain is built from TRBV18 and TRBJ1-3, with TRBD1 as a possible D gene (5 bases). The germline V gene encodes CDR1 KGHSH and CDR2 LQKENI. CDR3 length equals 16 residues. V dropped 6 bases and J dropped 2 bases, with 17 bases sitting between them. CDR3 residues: CASSHQGRDPGNTIYF. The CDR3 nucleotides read TGTGCCAGCTCCCACCAGGGAAGAGATCCTGGAAACACCATATATTTT.

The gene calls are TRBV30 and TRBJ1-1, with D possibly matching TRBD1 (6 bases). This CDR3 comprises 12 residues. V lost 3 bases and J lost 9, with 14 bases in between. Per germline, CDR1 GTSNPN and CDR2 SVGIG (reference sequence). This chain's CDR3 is CAWSTVGHQAFF. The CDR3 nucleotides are TGTGCCTGGAGCACGGTGGGACACCAAGCTTTCTTT.